The source of this T cell receptor beta chain is a study of naive and memory T cell subsets. Study-level findings and limits: The RNA method is potentially sensitive to activation and differentiation changes.

This clonotype was found a few times. No antigen is known for it. A UMI-containing oligonucleotide was joined by 3' ligation to the TCR cDNA template. Whole-blood samples were roughly 2.3 ml of peripheral blood from healthy adult volunteers. Cells were not sorted; total RNA input targeted roughly 1 to 1000 ng. The SP2 primer and nested alpha and beta constant region primers amplified ligated cDNA in four rounds. Blood and skin TCR RNA was reverse transcribed with alpha and beta constant primers. TCRdb reprocessed the 5' RACE reads via MiXCR and lists one record per CDR3 protein. The sample has more than 60,000 distinct CDR3 sequences, approximately 8% seen once. Looked up from germline, CDR1 is SEHNR and CDR2 is FQNEAQ (reference sequence). CDR3 length equals 12 residues. V lost 0 bases and J 6 bases, leaving 6 bases between the germline ends.

This receptor was taken from a female donor in good health. The V call is TRBV7-9, the J call TRBJ2-7; D is unclear. The CDR3 nucleotides read TGTGCCAGCAGCTTAGCCGTGACCGAGCAGTACTTC. The encoded protein is CASSLAVTEQYF.